This is a list of T cell receptor beta chains from one sample in a study of cytomegalovirus exposure and HLA in healthy donors. The protocol was immunoSEQ multiplex PCR, while the TCRdb copy is restricted to in-frame clones and leaves out a portion. This sample has 150,000 to 200,000 clones; approximately 78% occur once, and the top ten carry under 2%. Specimen: PBMCs. The receptors originated from a woman aged 18-35 years in good health and CMV-seronegative. Both conserved end residues are part of each CDR3. Fields, in order: D gene, V gene, clone size, J gene, CDR3 protein, CDR3 DNA. The D gene is left open where the match is weak. Clone sizes are given selectively: once, few, many, or a class where the clone is expanded.

>TRBD1|TRBV10-3|NA|TRBJ2-1
CAISVSGTGVGNEQFF
TGTGCCATCAGTGTTTCCGGGACAGGGGTAGGGAATGAGCAGTTCTTC
>NA|TRBV5-1|NA|TRBJ2-3
CASTPQPVQVSTDTQYF
TGCGCCAGCACCCCCCAGCCTGTCCAGGTCAGCACAGATACGCAGTATTTT
>TRBD2|TRBV4-1|NA|TRBJ2-1
CASSPISGGYNEQFF
TGCGCCAGCAGCCCCATTAGCGGGGGGTACAATGAGCAGTTCTTC
>TRBD2|TRBV4-1|NA|TRBJ2-1
CASSPMGGRANEQFF
TGCGCCAGCAGCCCCATGGGCGGGAGGGCGAATGAGCAGTTCTTC
>TRBD2|TRBV6-6|NA|TRBJ2-7
CASSDSGGAYEQYF
TGTGCCAGCAGTGATAGCGGGGGGGCCTACGAGCAGTACTTC
>TRBD2|TRBV5-1|NA|TRBJ2-3
CASSDLAGGTDTQYF
TGCGCCAGCAGCGACTTAGCGGGAGGTACAGATACGCAGTATTTT
>NA|TRBV6-5|once|TRBJ2-1
CASSSLQENEQFF
TGTGCCAGCAGTTCATTACAGGAGAATGAGCAGTTCTTC
>TRBD2|TRBV6-5|NA|TRBJ2-4
CASSYVGTRGDIQYF
TGTGCCAGCAGCTACGTTGGGACTAGGGGGGACATTCAGTACTTC
>NA|TRBV7-8|NA|TRBJ2-5
CASSPLAGTKTQYF
TGTGCCAGCAGCCCCCTGGCCGGGACAAAGACCCAGTACTTC
>NA|TRBV4-2|NA|TRBJ1-2
CASSQVTGLDGYTF
TGTGCCAGCAGCCAAGTTACAGGGCTCGATGGCTACACCTTC
>TRBD1|TRBV9|few|TRBJ1-4
CASSLTGGRNEKLFF
TGTGCCAGCAGCTTAACAGGGGGCAGGAATGAAAAACTGTTTTTT
>NA|TRBV5-1|NA|TRBJ1-1
CASSLGVRQGIEAFF
TGCGCCAGCAGCTTGGGTGTACGGCAGGGGATCGAAGCTTTCTTT
>NA|TRBV5-4|NA|TRBJ2-7
CASSQDSYEQYF
TGTGCCAGCAGCCAGGACAGCTACGAGCAGTACTTC
>NA|TRBV13|NA|TRBJ2-7
CASSLGGVSSYEQYF
TGTGCCAGCAGCTTAGGAGGGGTCAGCTCCTACGAGCAGTACTTC
>TRBD1|TRBV2|NA|TRBJ1-2
CATRTGLNYGYTF
TGTGCCACCAGGACAGGATTAAACTATGGCTACACCTTC
>NA|TRBV14|NA|TRBJ2-7
CASSQSSYEQYF
TGTGCCAGCAGCCAAAGCTCCTACGAGCAGTACTTC
>TRBD1|TRBV29-1|NA|TRBJ2-5
CSGSGQGMETQYF
TGCAGCGGATCGGGACAGGGAATGGAGACCCAGTACTTC
>NA|TRBV28|NA|TRBJ1-1
CASSLNPQGRAEAFF
TGTGCCAGCAGTTTAAATCCCCAGGGCCGTGCTGAAGCTTTCTTT
>TRBD1|TRBV27|NA|TRBJ2-1
CASSLGQGVNEQFF
TGTGCCAGCAGTTTAGGGCAGGGGGTTAATGAGCAGTTCTTC
>NA|TRBV7-9|NA|TRBJ2-7
CSSSFDQGNYEQYF
TGTTCCAGCAGCTTCGATCAGGGAAACTACGAGCAGTACTTC
>NA|TRBV2|NA|TRBJ2-1
CASSGRYNEQFF
TGTGCCAGCAGTGGCAGGTACAATGAGCAGTTCTTC
>NA|TRBV5-5|NA|TRBJ1-6
CASSLSDSYNSPLHF
TGTGCCAGCAGCTTGTCCGACAGTTATAATTCACCCCTCCACTTT
>TRBD2|TRBV7-8|few|TRBJ2-7
CASSYGLGAEQYF
TGTGCCAGCAGCTACGGACTAGGCGCCGAGCAGTACTTC
>NA|TRBV5-6|NA|TRBJ1-5
CASNLAGGGQPQHF
TGTGCCAGCAACTTGGCGGGGGGCGGTCAGCCCCAGCATTTT
>NA|TRBV11-3|once|TRBJ1-1
CAQTVGGCITEAFF
TGTGCGCAGACGGTTGGGGGGTGTATCACTGAAGCTTTCTTT
>NA|TRBV7-6|NA|TRBJ2-1
CASSFTDSQSSYNEQFF
TGTGCCAGCAGCTTTACCGACAGCCAGAGCTCCTACAATGAGCAGTTCTTC
>NA|TRBV10-3|NA|TRBJ1-5
CAISIQGEGQPQHF
TGTGCCATCAGCATACAGGGAGAGGGACAGCCCCAGCATTTT
>TRBD1|TRBV7-2|NA|TRBJ1-3
CASSAQGLENTIYF
TGTGCCAGCAGCGCACAGGGGTTGGAAAACACCATATATTTT
>NA|TRBV7-2|NA|TRBJ2-1
CASSRKTGYNEQFF
TGTGCCAGCAGTCGTAAGACCGGGTACAATGAGCAGTTCTTC
>NA|TRBV19|once|TRBJ2-1
CASSPWGPFDEQFF
TGTGCCAGTAGCCCGTGGGGGCCATTCGATGAGCAGTTCTTC
>TRBD1|TRBV6-5|once|TRBJ2-1
CASSYWTGLGNEQFF
TGTGCCAGCAGTTATTGGACAGGGCTGGGGAATGAGCAGTTCTTC
>NA|TRBV11-2|NA|TRBJ2-7
CASSHAPGVLDSYEQYF
TGTGCCAGCAGCCACGCGCCAGGGGTTTTAGACTCCTACGAGCAGTACTTC
>TRBD2|TRBV5-1|NA|TRBJ2-7
CASSLTLTGGWYEQYF
TGCGCCAGCAGTCTAACCCTTACGGGAGGATGGTACGAGCAGTACTTC
>NA|TRBV21-1|NA|TRBJ2-7
CASSKHLASYEQYF
TGTGCCAGCAGCAAACACTTAGCCTCCTACGAGCAGTACTTC
>NA|TRBV7-2|few|TRBJ2-5
CASSSTRERRYF
TGTGCCAGCAGCTCGACCCGGGAACGGAGGTACTTC
>NA|TRBV11-2|NA|TRBJ1-2
CASSKIIRESYGYTF
TGTGCCAGCAGCAAAATTATCCGGGAGAGCTATGGCTACACCTTC
>TRBD1|TRBV7-9|NA|TRBJ1-1
CASRLQGGWTEAFF
TGTGCCAGCAGGCTCCAAGGGGGCTGGACTGAAGCTTTCTTT
>NA|TRBV11-2|NA|TRBJ2-7
CASSSRGGEQYF
TGTGCCAGCAGCTCTAGAGGGGGCGAGCAGTACTTC
>NA|TRBV6-1|NA|TRBJ1-2
CASSEGSNPRYYGYTF
TGTGCCAGCAGTGAAGGAAGCAACCCCCGGTACTATGGCTACACCTTC
>NA|TRBV5-1|NA|TRBJ1-2
CASSLGGGGGYTF
TGCGCCAGCAGCTTGGGGGGGGGCGGTGGCTACACCTTC
>TRBD1|TRBV2|NA|TRBJ1-5
CASSQDRGSNQPQHF
TGTGCCAGCAGTCAGGACAGGGGAAGCAATCAGCCCCAGCATTTT
>TRBD1|TRBV5-5|NA|TRBJ2-1
CASSSTGAAPSSYNEQFF
TGTGCCAGCAGCAGTACAGGGGCCGCGCCAAGCTCCTACAATGAGCAGTTCTTC
>NA|TRBV6-1|NA|TRBJ1-1
CASKGTPGGEAFF
TGTGCCAGCAAAGGGACACCCGGCGGCGAAGCTTTCTTT
>NA|TRBV2|NA|TRBJ2-7
CASKWTSYEQYF
TGTGCCAGCAAGTGGACTTCATACGAGCAGTACTTC
>TRBD1|TRBV9|NA|TRBJ2-3
CASSIRDRVMDTQYF
TGTGCCAGCAGCATCCGGGACAGGGTAATGGATACGCAGTATTTT
>TRBD1|TRBV27|NA|TRBJ1-1
CASSSRTGGRSTEAFF
TGTGCCAGCAGTTCTCGGACAGGGGGAAGGAGCACTGAAGCTTTCTTT
>TRBD1|TRBV5-1|NA|TRBJ2-5
CASSPTGTGGLQETQYF
TGCGCCAGCAGCCCAACCGGGACAGGGGGACTTCAAGAGACCCAGTACTTC
>NA|TRBV19|NA|TRBJ2-1
CASSIEGGGGITYNEQFF
TGTGCCAGTAGTATAGAGGGGGGTGGGGGTATAACCTACAATGAGCAGTTCTTC
>NA|TRBV11-2|NA|TRBJ2-4
CASSPRDKNIQYF
TGTGCCAGCAGCCCCCGGGACAAAAACATTCAGTACTTC
>NA|TRBV6-4|NA|TRBJ2-2
CASSAGDTGELFF
TGTGCCAGCAGTGCGGGAGACACCGGGGAGCTGTTTTTT
>NA|TRBV6-1|once|TRBJ2-7
CASSWAGREQYF
TGTGCCAGCAGTTGGGCCGGGAGAGAGCAGTACTTC
>TRBD2|TRBV6-1|NA|TRBJ2-1
CASSEYGGNSYNEQFF
TGTGCCAGCAGTGAATACGGGGGGAACTCCTACAATGAGCAGTTCTTC
>NA|TRBV25-1|NA|TRBJ2-1
CASRSTSNEQFF
TGTGCCAGCAGATCAACTAGCAATGAGCAGTTCTTC
>NA|TRBV5-1|NA|TRBJ1-1
CASSLAQGLNTEAFF
TGCGCCAGCAGCTTGGCCCAGGGCCTGAACACTGAAGCTTTCTTT